These 32 T cell receptor beta chains were sequenced from one sample in a study of monozygotic twins with inflammatory bowel disease. From the 5' RACE reads, TCRdb lists one entry per CDR3 protein and no DNA. Here the sample table reports approximately 400,000 distinct CDR3 sequences. The sequenced sample was blood. These receptors originate from a human donor with ulcerative colitis or Crohn's disease, or a healthy co-twin of an affected twin (not recorded which).

The V call is TRBV2, the J call TRBJ2-7; TCRdb's D gene call, TRBD1, goes unchecked for lack of DNA. Germline values: CDR1 SNHLY, CDR2 FYNNEI. The CDR3 extends over 17 amino acids. CDR3 residues: CASSSLTLGGVGDEQYF. The whole variable domain, filled in from reference TRBV2 and TRBJ2-7, reads EPEVTQTPSHQVTQMGQEVILRCVPISNHLYFYWYRQILGQKVEFLVSFYNNEISEKSEIFDDQFSVERPDGSNFTLKIRSTKLEDSAMYFCASSSLTLGGVGDEQYFGPGTRLTVT.

The V and J genes are TRBV5-5 and TRBJ2-2; absent DNA, TCRdb's TRBD1 call cannot be checked. CDR3 length: 15 amino acids. Germline CDR1 is SGHKS and CDR2 is YYEKEE (reference sequence). CDR3: CASRPGQTNTGELFF.

V is TRBV10-3 and J is TRBJ1-1; TCRdb calls TRBD1, which cannot be checked without DNA. CDR1 ENHRY and CDR2 SYGVKD come from the germline V gene. This CDR3 region has 14 residues. CDR3 sequence: CAISGRQGDTEAFF.

This chain connects TRBV15 to TRBJ2-7; no DNA is available, so the TRBD1 call from TCRdb remains unchecked. CDR3 size: 15 residues. Germline V gene lookup returns CDR1 LNHNV and CDR2 YYDKDF (reference sequence). CDR3 amino acids: CATSPRQLGGYEQYF.

The V gene is TRBV3-1, the J gene TRBJ2-2; TCRdb returns TRBD2, unconfirmable since there is no DNA. Germline loops: CDR1 LGHDT, CDR2 YNNKEL (reference sequence). The length of the CDR3 is 16 residues. The chain's CDR3 is CASSQISGTNTGGLFF.

The chain links TRBV7-2 to TRBJ1-2; the D gene TCRdb calls, TRBD1, cannot be checked with no DNA. CDR3 length: 12 residues. Looked up from germline, CDR1 is SGHTA and CDR2 is FQGNSA. The CDR3 region is CASSFKGDGYTF. Full variable domain (remainder filled in from reference TRBV7-2 and TRBJ1-2): GAGVSQSPSNKVTEKGKDVELRCDPISGHTALYWYRQSLGQGLEFLIYFQGNSAPDKSGLPSDRFSAERTGGSVSTLTIQRTQQEDSAVYLCASSFKGDGYTFGSGTRLTVV.

The CDR3 region is CASSLESGGTGELFF. V and J are TRBV7-9 and TRBJ2-2. CDR1 SEHNR and CDR2 FQNEAQ come from the germline V gene (reference sequence). The CDR3 runs to 15 residues.

The rearrangement links TRBV18 to TRBJ2-7. This CDR3 is built from 15 residues. Germline-derived CDR1 and CDR2 are KGHSH and LQKENI. CDR3 loop: CASSPPSERSYEQYF. Full variable domain (rest looked up from reference TRBV18 and TRBJ2-7): NAGVMQNPRHLVRRRGQEARLRCSPMKGHSHVYWYRQLPEEGLKFMVYLQKENIIDESGMPKERFSAEFPKEGPSILRIQQVVRGDSAAYFCASSPPSERSYEQYFGPGTRLTVT.

The V call is TRBV4-1, the J call TRBJ2-3; TCRdb's D call, TRBD1, is unchecked because there is no DNA. This CDR3 is 13 amino acids long. The germline V gene encodes CDR1 MGHRA and CDR2 YSYEKL. This chain's CDR3 is CASTGTATDTQYF.

Here the CDR3 reads CASSPASQETQYF. The V gene is TRBV5-1, the J gene TRBJ2-5. The V gene's germline CDR1 is SGHRS and CDR2 YFSETQ. The CDR3 has 13 amino acids.

The V and J genes are TRBV4-1 and TRBJ2-5; there is no DNA to check the TCRdb D call of TRBD2. The V gene's germline CDR1 is MGHRA and CDR2 YSYEKL. CDR3 length equals 15 residues. CDR3 protein: CASSQVRDSWETQYF.

The genes are TRBV4-3 and TRBJ2-1. The CDR3 loop spans 15 amino acids. The germline V gene encodes CDR1 LGHNA and CDR2 YSLEER. The CDR3 loop reads CASSQKRSRYNEQFF.

This rearrangement joins TRBV12-3 or TRBV12-4 to TRBJ1-1. CDR3 length: 14 amino acids. The chain's CDR3 is CASSLGWENTEAFF.

This chain uses TRBV9 with TRBJ2-7; TCRdb outputs TRBD1, but without DNA this stays unchecked. Germline V gives CDR1 SGDLS, CDR2 YYNGEE. The CDR3 spans 15 residues. CDR3 in amino acids: CASSVAPGDSYEQYF.

This sequence joins TRBV20-1 and TRBJ1-3. The length of the CDR3 is 14 residues. Germline CDR1 DFQATT, CDR2 SNEGSKA (reference sequence). The CDR3 loop is CSAKASSSGNTIYF.

The chain links TRBV6-2 or TRBV6-3 to TRBJ1-1; TCRdb designates TRBD1, a call that cannot be tested without DNA. The CDR3 runs 18 residues. Per germline, CDR1 MNHEY and CDR2 SVGEGT. The CDR3 spells CASSYLPLRQGRTTEAFF.

The chain joins TRBV5-1 to TRBJ1-2. From germline, CDR1 is SGHRS and CDR2 YFSETQ. This CDR3 is built from 13 residues. CDR3 protein: CASSFSVNYGYTF. The full variable domain, completed using reference TRBV5-1 and TRBJ1-2, is KAGVTQTPRYLIKTRGQQVTLSCSPISGHRSVSWYQQTPGQGLQFLFEYFSETQRNKGNFPGRFSGRQFSNSRSEMNVSTLELGDSALYLCASSFSVNYGYTFGSGTRLTVV.

The rearrangement links TRBV18 to TRBJ1-1; checking the TCRdb D call of TRBD1 is not possible without DNA. The CDR3 length is 15 residues. Germline CDR1 and CDR2: KGHSH and LQKENI. The CDR3 here is CASSPQIAGATEAFF.

The V call is TRBV18, the J call TRBJ2-1; TCRdb's assignment of TRBD1 cannot be checked, as there is no DNA. The germline gives CDR1 KGHSH, CDR2 LQKENI. The CDR3 covers 14 residues. CDR3 region: CASSPGSPGNEQFF.

The chain uses TRBV29-1 and TRBJ2-7. Germline V gene sequence: CDR1 SQVTM, CDR2 ANQGSEA. CDR3 size: 11 residues. CDR3 region: CSVDGAYEQYF.

The CDR3 sequence is CASSRTSSETQYF. This sequence joins TRBV18 and TRBJ2-5; the TRBD2 assignment by TCRdb is unverifiable without DNA. Germline V gene sequence: CDR1 KGHSH, CDR2 LQKENI. The CDR3 is 13 residues long.

J is TRBJ1-2 and V is TRBV4-1. This CDR3 has 13 residues. Germline V CDR1 and CDR2: MGHRA, YSYEKL. The CDR3 is CASSQGLSYGYTF.

V and J are TRBV11-2 and TRBJ2-7; absent DNA, TCRdb's TRBD2 call cannot be checked. This CDR3 contains 16 residues. CDR1 is SGHAT and CDR2 is FQNNGV in the germline V gene. This chain's CDR3 is CASNSGTSGGPYEQYF.

The chain carries TRBV7-3 and TRBJ2-3; TCRdb designates TRBD1, a call that cannot be tested without DNA. CDR3 length: 16 amino acids. Germline V gene data show CDR1 as SGHTA and CDR2 as FQGTGA. CDR3 amino acids: CASSLLLGGGPDTQYF. Drawing the rest from reference TRBV7-3 and TRBJ2-3, the complete variable domain is GAGVSQTPSNKVTEKGKYVELRCDPISGHTALYWYRQSLGQGPEFLIYFQGTGAADDSGLPNDRFFAVRPEGSVSTLKIQRTERGDSAVYLCASSLLLGGGPDTQYFGPGTRLTVL.

The gene calls are TRBV18 and TRBJ1-1; without DNA, the TCRdb call of TRBD1 cannot be checked. From germline, CDR1 is KGHSH and CDR2 LQKENI. The CDR3 consists of 12 residues. CDR3 loop: CASTPAAGKAFF. Variable domain in full (rest from reference TRBV18 and TRBJ1-1): NAGVMQNPRHLVRRRGQEARLRCSPMKGHSHVYWYRQLPEEGLKFMVYLQKENIIDESGMPKERFSAEFPKEGPSILRIQQVVRGDSAAYFCASTPAAGKAFFGQGTRLTVV.

The chain has TRBV12-3 or TRBV12-4 and TRBJ2-3; the D gene TCRdb calls, TRBD2, cannot be checked with no DNA. The CDR3 sequence is 17 residues long. This CDR3 is CASSFSRGGGRTDTQYF.

The chain's CDR3 is CASSYPAGGALIGAFF. This sequence joins TRBV7-9 and TRBJ1-1; the D gene TCRdb calls, TRBD1, cannot be checked with no DNA. Germline CDR1 SEHNR, CDR2 FQNEAQ (reference sequence). The CDR3 is 16 residues long.

The rearrangement uses TRBV7-8 and TRBJ2-7; with no DNA, the TCRdb D assignment of TRBD1 cannot be verified. Germline CDR1 reads SGHVS; CDR2 reads FQNEAQ. CDR3 size: 16 residues. The CDR3 spells CASSFFPAGASYEQYF.

The chain recombines TRBV4-2 with TRBJ2-3; TCRdb picks TRBD1, but there is no DNA to check that call. Germline CDR1 and CDR2: LGHNA and YNFKEQ. There are 14 residues in the CDR3. CDR3 sequence reads: CASSLGDGTDTQYF.

CDR3 in amino acids: CSATRTETGNTIYF. This chain links TRBV29-1 with TRBJ1-3. The CDR3 consists of 14 residues. Germline V gives CDR1 SQVTM, CDR2 ANQGSEA.

V and J are TRBV18 and TRBJ1-1. The CDR3 runs 14 residues. Germline-derived CDR1 and CDR2 are KGHSH and LQKENI. This CDR3 is CASSSGGWDTEAFF.

The rearrangement uses TRBV20-1 and TRBJ1-1; no DNA is available, so the TRBD1 call from TCRdb remains unchecked. The V gene's germline CDR1 is DFQATT and CDR2 SNEGSKA (reference sequence). This CDR3 has 11 amino acids. CDR3 region: CSASTGLEAFF.